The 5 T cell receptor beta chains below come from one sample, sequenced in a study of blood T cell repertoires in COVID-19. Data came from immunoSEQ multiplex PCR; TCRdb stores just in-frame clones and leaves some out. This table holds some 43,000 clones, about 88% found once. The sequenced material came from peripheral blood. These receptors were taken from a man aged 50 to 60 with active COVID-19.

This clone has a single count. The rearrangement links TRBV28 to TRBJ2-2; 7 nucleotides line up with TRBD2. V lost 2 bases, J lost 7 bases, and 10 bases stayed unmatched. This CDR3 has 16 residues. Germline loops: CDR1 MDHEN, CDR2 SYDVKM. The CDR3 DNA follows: TGTGCCAGCAGTTTAAGTTTGCGGGGGTCCGGCGGGGAGCTGTTTTTT. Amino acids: CASSLSLRGSGGELFF.

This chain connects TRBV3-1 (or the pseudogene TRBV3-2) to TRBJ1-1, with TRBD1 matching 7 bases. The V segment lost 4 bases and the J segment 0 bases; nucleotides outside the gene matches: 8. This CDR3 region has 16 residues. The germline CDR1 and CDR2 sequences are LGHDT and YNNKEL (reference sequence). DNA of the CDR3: TGTGCCAGCAGCCCATCTACAGGGGCACTGAACACTGAAGCTTTCTTT. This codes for CASSPSTGALNTEAFF.

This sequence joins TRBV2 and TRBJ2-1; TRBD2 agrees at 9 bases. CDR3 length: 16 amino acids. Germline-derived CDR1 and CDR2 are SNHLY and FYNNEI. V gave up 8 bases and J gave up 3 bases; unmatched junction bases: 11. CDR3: CASRERRTSVYNEQFF. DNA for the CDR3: TGTGCCAGCCGCGAGCGGAGGACTAGCGTCTACAATGAGCAGTTCTTC.

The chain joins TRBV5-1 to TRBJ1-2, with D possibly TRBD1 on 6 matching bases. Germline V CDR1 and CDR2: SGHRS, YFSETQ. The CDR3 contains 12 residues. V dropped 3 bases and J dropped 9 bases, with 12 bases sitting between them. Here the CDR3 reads CASSSSGGSYTF. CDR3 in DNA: TGCGCCAGCAGCTCCTCGGGGGGCAGCTACACCTTC.

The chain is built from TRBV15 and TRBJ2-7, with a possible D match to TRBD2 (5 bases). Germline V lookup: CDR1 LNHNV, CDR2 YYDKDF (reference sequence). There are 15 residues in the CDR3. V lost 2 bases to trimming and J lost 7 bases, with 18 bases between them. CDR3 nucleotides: TGTGCCACCAGCAGACCACACGGGGAGAACCGTGAGCAGTACTTC. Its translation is CATSRPHGENREQYF. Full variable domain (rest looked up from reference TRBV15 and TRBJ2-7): DAMVIQNPRYQVTQFGKPVTLSCSQTLNHNVMYWYQQKSSQAPKLLFHYYDKDFNNEADTPDNFQSRRPNTSFCFLDIRSPGLGDTAMYLCATSRPHGENREQYFGPGTRLTVT.